A single sample gave rise to the 2 T cell receptor beta chains below, sequenced in a study of blood T cell repertoires in COVID-19. Sequenced by immunoSEQ multiplex PCR; TCRdb stores in-frame clones only, minus some. The repertoire includes about 270,000 clones, approximately 89% of them detected once, and about 3% sits in the top ten. Sequencing input: PBMCs or T cells enriched from blood (not recorded which). These receptors originate from a man aged 35-49 years who had been exposed to COVID-19.

The rearrangement joins TRBV5-6 to TRBJ2-7; D gene ambiguous. Germline CDR1 SGHDT, CDR2 YYEEEE. The CDR3 has 16 amino acids. V was trimmed by 2 bases and J by 1 base, leaving 16 bases between them. The CDR3 is CASSFEGGLGSYEQYF. CDR3 coding DNA: TGTGCCAGCAGCTTTGAAGGCGGCCTTGGATCCTACGAGCAGTACTTC.

The table lists this clone with a few counts. Here the CDR3 DNA reads TGTGCCAGTAGTATAAGAGGTAGGGGACTCACCGGGGAGCTGTTTTTT. This codes for CASSIRGRGLTGELFF. The V call is TRBV19, the J call TRBJ2-2, with D possibly being TRBD2 (6 bases). The CDR3 contains 16 residues. Germline V gene lookup returns CDR1 LNHDA and CDR2 SQIVND (reference sequence). Trimming removed 2 bases from V and 4 bases from J, with 14 bases in between.